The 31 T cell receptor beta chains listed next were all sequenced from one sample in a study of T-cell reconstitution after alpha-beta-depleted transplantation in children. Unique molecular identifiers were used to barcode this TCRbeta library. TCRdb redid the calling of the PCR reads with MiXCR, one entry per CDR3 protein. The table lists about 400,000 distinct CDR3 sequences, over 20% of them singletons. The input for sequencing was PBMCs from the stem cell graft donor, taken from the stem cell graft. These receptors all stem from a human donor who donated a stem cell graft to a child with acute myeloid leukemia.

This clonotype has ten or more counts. The CDR3 nucleotides are TGTGCCAGCAGCTTAAAAGGGGGGGCAGGGGTTGAGCAGTTCTTC. It is translated as CASSLKGGAGVEQFF. The V call is TRBV7-3, the J call TRBJ2-1; D possibly corresponds to TRBD2 (7 bases). Trimming pared 1 base from V and 9 bases from J, leaving 16 bases between. The CDR3 totals 15 residues. Germline CDR1 and CDR2: SGHTA and FQGTGA.

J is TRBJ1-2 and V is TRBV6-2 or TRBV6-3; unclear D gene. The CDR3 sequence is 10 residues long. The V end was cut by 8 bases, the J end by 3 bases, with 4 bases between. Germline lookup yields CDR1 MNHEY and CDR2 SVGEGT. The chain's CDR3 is CASGDYGYTF. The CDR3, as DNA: TGTGCCAGCGGGGACTATGGCTACACCTTC.

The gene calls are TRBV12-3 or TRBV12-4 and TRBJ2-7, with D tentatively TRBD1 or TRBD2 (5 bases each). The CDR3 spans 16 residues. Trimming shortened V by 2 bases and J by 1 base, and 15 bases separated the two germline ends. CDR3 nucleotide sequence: TGTGCCAGCAGTTTACTAAGCCGGGGCCAATCCTACGAGCAGTACTTC. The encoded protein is CASSLLSRGQSYEQYF.

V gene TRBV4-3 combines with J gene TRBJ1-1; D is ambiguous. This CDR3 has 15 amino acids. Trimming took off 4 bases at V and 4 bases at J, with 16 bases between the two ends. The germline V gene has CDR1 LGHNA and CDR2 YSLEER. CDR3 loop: CASSPFEGSGTEAFF. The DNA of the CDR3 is TGCGCCAGCAGCCCCTTTGAGGGCAGTGGCACTGAAGCTTTCTTT.

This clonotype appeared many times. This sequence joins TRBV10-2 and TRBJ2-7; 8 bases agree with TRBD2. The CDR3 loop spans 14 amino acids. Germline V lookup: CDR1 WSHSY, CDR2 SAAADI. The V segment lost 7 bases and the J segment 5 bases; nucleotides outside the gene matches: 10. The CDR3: CASTQASGFNEQYF. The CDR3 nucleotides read TGCGCCAGCACCCAGGCTAGCGGGTTCAACGAGCAGTACTTC.

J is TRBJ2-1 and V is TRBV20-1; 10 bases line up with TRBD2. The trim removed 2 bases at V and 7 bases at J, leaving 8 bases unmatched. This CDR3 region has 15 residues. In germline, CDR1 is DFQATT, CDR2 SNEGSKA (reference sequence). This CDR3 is CSARILAGVGNEQFF. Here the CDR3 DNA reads TGCAGTGCTAGAATCCTAGCGGGAGTCGGGAATGAGCAGTTCTTC.

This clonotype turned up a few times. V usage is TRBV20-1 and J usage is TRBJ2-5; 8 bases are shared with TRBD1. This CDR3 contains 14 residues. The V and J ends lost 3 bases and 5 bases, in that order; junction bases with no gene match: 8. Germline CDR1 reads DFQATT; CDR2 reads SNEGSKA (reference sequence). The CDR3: CSASNGQGLETQYF. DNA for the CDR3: TGCAGTGCTAGTAACGGACAGGGATTGGAGACCCAGTACTTC.

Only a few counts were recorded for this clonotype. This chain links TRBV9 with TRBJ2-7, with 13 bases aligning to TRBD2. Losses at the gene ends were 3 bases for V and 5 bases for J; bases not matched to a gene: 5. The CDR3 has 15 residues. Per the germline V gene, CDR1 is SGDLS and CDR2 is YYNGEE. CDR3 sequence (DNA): TGTGCCAGCAGCGGGAGCGGACTAGCGGGAGACGAGCAGTACTTC. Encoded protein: CASSGSGLAGDEQYF.

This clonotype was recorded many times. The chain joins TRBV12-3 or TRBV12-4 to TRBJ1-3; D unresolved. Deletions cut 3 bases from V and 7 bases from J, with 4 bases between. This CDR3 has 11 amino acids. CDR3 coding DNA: TGTGCCAGCAGTTTTGGGAACACCATATATTTT. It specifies CASSFGNTIYF.

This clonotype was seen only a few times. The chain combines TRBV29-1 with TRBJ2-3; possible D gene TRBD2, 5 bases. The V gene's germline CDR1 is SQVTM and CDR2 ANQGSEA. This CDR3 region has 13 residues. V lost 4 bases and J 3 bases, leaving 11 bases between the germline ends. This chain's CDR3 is CSVGLRETDTQYF. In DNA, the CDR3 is TGCAGCGTTGGTTTGAGGGAAACAGATACGCAGTATTTT.

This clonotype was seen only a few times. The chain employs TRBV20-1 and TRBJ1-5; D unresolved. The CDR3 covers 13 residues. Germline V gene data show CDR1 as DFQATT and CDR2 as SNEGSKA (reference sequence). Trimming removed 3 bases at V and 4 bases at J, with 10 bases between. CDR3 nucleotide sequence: TGCAGTGCTAGTGGGCACGGTAATCAGCCCCAGCATTTT. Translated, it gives CSASGHGNQPQHF.

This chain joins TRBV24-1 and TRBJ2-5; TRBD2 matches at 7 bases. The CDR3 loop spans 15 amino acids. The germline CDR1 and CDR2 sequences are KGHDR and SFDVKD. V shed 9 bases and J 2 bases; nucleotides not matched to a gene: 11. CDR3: CATGYRSGTQETQYF. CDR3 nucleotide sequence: TGTGCCACCGGATATAGAAGCGGGACTCAAGAGACCCAGTACTTC.

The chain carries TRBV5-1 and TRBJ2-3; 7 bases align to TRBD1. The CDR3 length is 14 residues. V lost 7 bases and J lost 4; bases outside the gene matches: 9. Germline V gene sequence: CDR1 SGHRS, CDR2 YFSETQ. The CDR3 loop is CASARTGVADTQYF. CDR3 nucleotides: TGCGCCAGCGCCCGGACAGGAGTCGCAGATACGCAGTATTTT.

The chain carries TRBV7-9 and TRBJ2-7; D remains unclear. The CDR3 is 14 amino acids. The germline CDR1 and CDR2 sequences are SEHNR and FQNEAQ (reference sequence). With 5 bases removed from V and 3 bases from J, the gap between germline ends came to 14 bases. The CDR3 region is CASSRASGNYEQYF. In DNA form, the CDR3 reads TGTGCCAGCAGCAGGGCTAGTGGAAACTACGAGCAGTACTTC.

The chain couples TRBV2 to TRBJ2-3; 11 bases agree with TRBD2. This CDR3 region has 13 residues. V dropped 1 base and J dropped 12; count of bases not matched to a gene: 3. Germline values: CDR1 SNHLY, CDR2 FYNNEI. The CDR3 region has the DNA TGTGCCAGCAGTGAAGAGGGACTAGCGGAACAGTATTTT. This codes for CASSEEGLAEQYF.

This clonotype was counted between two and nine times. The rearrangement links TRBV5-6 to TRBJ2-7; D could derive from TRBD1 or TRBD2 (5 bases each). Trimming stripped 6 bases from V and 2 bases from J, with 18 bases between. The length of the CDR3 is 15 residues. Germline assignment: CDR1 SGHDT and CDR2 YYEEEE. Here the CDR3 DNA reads TGTGCCAGCACCTTAGGGGTCGGGAAGGCCTACGAGCAGTACTTC. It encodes CASTLGVGKAYEQYF.

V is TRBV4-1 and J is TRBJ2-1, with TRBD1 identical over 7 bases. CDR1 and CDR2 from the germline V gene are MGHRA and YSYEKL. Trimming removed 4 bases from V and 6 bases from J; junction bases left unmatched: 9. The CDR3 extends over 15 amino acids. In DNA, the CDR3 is TGCGCCAGCAGCCTGTCGACAGGGTTCAGCAATGAGCAGTTCTTC. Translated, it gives CASSLSTGFSNEQFF.

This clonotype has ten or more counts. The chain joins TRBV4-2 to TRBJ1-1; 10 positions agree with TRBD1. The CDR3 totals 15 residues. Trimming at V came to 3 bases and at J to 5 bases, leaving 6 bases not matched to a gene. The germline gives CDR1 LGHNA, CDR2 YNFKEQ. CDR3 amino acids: CASSQDGTGVTEAFF. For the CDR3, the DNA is TGTGCCAGCAGCCAGGATGGGACAGGGGTTACTGAAGCTTTCTTT.

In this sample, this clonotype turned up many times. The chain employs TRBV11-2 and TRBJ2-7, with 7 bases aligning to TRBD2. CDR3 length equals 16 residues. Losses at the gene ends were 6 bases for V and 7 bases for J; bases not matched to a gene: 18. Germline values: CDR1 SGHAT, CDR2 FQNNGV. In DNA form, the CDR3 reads TGTGCCAGCAGTTCGCCTATAGCGGGCGGGCCGGGGGAGCAGTACTTC. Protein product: CASSSPIAGGPGEQYF.

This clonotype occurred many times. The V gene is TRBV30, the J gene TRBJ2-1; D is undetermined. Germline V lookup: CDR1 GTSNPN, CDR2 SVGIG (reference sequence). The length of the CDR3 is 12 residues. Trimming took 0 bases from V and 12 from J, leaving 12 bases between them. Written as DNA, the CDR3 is TGTGCCTGGAGTGTAGGGCAGCGAGCGCAGTTCTTC. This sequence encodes CAWSVGQRAQFF. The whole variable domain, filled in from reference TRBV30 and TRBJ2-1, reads SQTIHQWPATLVQPVGSPLSLECTVEGTSNPNLYWYRQAAGRGLQLLFYSVGIGQISSEVPQNLSASRPQDRQFILSSKKLLLSDSGFYLCAWSVGQRAQFFGPGTRLTVL.

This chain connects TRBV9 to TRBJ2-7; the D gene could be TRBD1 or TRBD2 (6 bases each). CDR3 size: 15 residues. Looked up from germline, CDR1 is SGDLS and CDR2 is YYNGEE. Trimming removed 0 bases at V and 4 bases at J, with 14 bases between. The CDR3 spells CASSVVGGPGYEQYF. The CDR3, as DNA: TGTGCCAGCAGCGTAGTAGGGGGGCCAGGATACGAGCAGTACTTC.

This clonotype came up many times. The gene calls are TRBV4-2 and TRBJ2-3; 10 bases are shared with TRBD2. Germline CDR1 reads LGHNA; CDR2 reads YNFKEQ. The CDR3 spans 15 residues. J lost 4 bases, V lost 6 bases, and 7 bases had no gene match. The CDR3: CASSPSGSSSDTQYF. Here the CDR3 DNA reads TGTGCCAGCAGTCCTAGCGGGAGCAGCTCAGATACGCAGTATTTT.

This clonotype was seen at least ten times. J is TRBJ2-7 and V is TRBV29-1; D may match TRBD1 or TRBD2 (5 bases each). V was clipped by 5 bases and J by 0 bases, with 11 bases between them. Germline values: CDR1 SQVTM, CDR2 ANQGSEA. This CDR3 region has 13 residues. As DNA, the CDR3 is TGCAGCGTTTACGGTGGGGGCTCCTACGAGCAGTACTTC. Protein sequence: CSVYGGGSYEQYF.

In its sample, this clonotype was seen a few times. The CDR3 spells CATARGTGGIQPQHF. CDR3 nucleotides: TGTGCCACAGCCCGGGGGACAGGGGGAATTCAGCCCCAGCATTTT. The chain has TRBV15 and TRBJ1-5; 11 bases fit TRBD1. J lost 6 bases, V lost 9 bases, and 10 bases had no gene match. Germline lookup yields CDR1 LNHNV and CDR2 YYDKDF (reference sequence). The CDR3 consists of 15 residues.

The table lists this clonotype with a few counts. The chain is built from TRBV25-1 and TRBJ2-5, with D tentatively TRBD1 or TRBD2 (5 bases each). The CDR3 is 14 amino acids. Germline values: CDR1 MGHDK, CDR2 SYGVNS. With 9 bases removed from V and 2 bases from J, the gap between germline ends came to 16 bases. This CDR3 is CASDYIGGQETQYF. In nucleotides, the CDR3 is TGTGCCAGTGACTATATTGGGGGTCAAGAGACCCAGTACTTC.

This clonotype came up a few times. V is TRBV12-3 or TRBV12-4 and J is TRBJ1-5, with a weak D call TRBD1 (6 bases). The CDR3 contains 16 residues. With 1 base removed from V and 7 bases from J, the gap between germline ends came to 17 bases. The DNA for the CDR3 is TGTGCCAGCAGTTTAGGGACAGCAAGCAATCCCCAGCCCCAGCATTTT. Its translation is CASSLGTASNPQPQHF.

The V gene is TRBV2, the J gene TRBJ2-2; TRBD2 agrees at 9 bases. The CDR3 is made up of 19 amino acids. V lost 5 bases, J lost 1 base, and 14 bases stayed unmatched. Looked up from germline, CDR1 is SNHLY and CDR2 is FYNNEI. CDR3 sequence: CASSPSVFFSGRNTGELFF. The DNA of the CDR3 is TGTGCCAGCAGTCCATCCGTTTTTTTTAGCGGGAGGAACACCGGGGAGCTGTTTTTT.

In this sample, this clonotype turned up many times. The DNA of the CDR3 is TGCAGCGTTGAAGTCTTGGGCACGAACACCGGGGAGCTGTTTTTT. Translating it yields CSVEVLGTNTGELFF. V gene TRBV29-1 combines with J gene TRBJ2-2; no clear D gene. Trimming removed 1 base at V and 0 bases at J, with 9 bases between. CDR1 is SQVTM and CDR2 is ANQGSEA in the germline V gene. The CDR3 runs to 15 residues.

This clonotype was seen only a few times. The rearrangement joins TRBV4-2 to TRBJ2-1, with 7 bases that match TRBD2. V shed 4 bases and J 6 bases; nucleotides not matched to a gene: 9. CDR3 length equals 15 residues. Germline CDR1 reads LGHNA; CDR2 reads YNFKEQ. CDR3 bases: TGTGCCAGCAGCCTGAGGCTAGCGGTACTCAATGAGCAGTTCTTC. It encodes CASSLRLAVLNEQFF.

The CDR3 nucleotides read TGTGCCAGCAGCCCCGGACTAGGACCCTACGAGCAGTACTTC. Translated: CASSPGLGPYEQYF. The V gene is TRBV6-1, the J gene TRBJ2-7, with 7 nucleotides matching TRBD2. Germline lookup yields CDR1 MNHNS and CDR2 SASEGT. The junction had 7 bases not matched to a gene; V was cut back by 6 bases and J by 2 bases. This CDR3 region has 14 residues.

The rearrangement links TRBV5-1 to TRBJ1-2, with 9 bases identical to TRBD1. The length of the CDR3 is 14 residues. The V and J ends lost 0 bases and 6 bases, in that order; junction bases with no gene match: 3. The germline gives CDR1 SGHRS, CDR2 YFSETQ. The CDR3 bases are TGCGCCAGCAGCTTGGGAACAGGGGGCAATGGCTACACCTTC. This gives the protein CASSLGTGGNGYTF.